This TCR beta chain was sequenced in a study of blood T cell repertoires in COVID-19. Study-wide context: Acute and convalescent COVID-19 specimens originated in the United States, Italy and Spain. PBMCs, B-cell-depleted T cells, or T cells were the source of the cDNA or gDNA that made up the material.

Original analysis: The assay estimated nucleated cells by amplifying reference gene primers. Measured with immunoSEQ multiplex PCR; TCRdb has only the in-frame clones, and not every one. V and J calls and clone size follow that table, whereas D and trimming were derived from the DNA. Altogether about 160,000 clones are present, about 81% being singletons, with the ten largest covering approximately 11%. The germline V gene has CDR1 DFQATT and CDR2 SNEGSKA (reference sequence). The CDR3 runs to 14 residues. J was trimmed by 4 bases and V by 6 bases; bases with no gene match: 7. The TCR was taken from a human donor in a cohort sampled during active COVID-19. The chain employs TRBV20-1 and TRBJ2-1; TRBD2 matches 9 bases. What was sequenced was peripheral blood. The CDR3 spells CSASLAGWYNEQFF. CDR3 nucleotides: TGCAGTGCAAGTCTAGCGGGGTGGTACAATGAGCAGTTCTTC.